The rows below give T cell receptor beta chains drawn from one sample of a study of graft-versus-host responses after intestinal transplantation. Assay: immunoSEQ multiplex PCR; the TCRdb copy retains only in-frame clones and omits some. The sample has fewer than 90,000 clones, about 95% seen once. No antigen has been identified for these receptors. Here the sequenced sample was unstimulated CD4+ T cells sorted from spleen or lymph node cells, taken before transplant. The receptors shown here come from a human donor who was the organ donor for an intestinal transplant. CDR3s include the opening cysteine and the closing phenylalanine or tryptophan. A D gene is named only where the DNA matches it firmly.

V: TRBV27; length: 17; J: TRBJ2-1; D: TRBD2; DNA: TGTGCCAGCAGTTTATCGACCAGCGGGGGGAACTACAATGAGCAGTTCTTC; CDR3: CASSLSTSGGNYNEQFF
V: TRBV7-2; length: 14; J: TRBJ2-3; D: NA; DNA: TGTGCCAGCAGCTTAGCGCATAGCACAGATACGCAGTATTTT; CDR3: CASSLAHSTDTQYF
V: TRBV21-1; length: 14; J: TRBJ2-2; D: NA; DNA: TGTAATTGGGGGGGCCCACGGGGCACCGGGGAGCTGTTTTTT; CDR3: CNWGGPRGTGELFF
V: TRBV10-3; length: 15; J: TRBJ2-3; D: NA; DNA: TGTGCCATCAGTGATATGCGGGCTAGCACAGATACGCAGTATTTT; CDR3: CAISDMRASTDTQYF
V: TRBV29-1; length: 14; J: TRBJ1-1; D: NA; DNA: TGCAGCGTTGAAGATCAGTACGCACACTTTGAAGCTTTCTTT; CDR3: CSVEDQYAHFEAFF
V: TRBV6-6; length: 16; J: TRBJ2-7; D: TRBD2; DNA: TGTGCCAGCAGCATCCCGCCGGGACTAACTTCCTACGAGCAGTACTTC; CDR3: CASSIPPGLTSYEQYF
V: TRBV6-1; length: 14; J: TRBJ2-7; D: TRBD1; DNA: TGTGCCACCAAAGGGGACAGGACAACCTACGAGCAGTACTTC; CDR3: CATKGDRTTYEQYF
V: TRBV11-3; length: 15; J: TRBJ2-3; D: TRBD2; DNA: TGTGCCAGCAGCCTCCGGGAGGTTCTGAGAGATACGCAGTATTTT; CDR3: CASSLREVLRDTQYF
V: TRBV5-1; length: 15; J: TRBJ2-7; D: TRBD1; DNA: TGCGCCACCACACCCGGGACAGGGGATTCCTACGAGCAGTACTTC; CDR3: CATTPGTGDSYEQYF
V: TRBV19; length: 16; J: TRBJ1-5; D: TRBD1; DNA: TGTGCCAGTAGTATCGCAACAGGGGGCTGGTATCAGCCCCAGCATTTT; CDR3: CASSIATGGWYQPQHF
V: TRBV5-4; length: 15; J: TRBJ2-3; D: NA; DNA: TGTGCCAGCAGCTCTTTAGGGGGGGGCACAGATACGCAGTATTTT; CDR3: CASSSLGGGTDTQYF
V: TRBV11-2; length: 14; J: TRBJ1-1; D: NA; DNA: TGTGCCAGCAGCTTAGTTCGGTCGGGCACTGAAGCTTTCTTT; CDR3: CASSLVRSGTEAFF
V: TRBV7-3; length: 17; J: TRBJ1-6; D: TRBD1; DNA: TGTGCCAGCAGCCCCCCTGGACAGGGGGCTAGAAATTCACCCCTCCACTTT; CDR3: CASSPPGQGARNSPLHF
V: TRBV6-1; length: 14; J: TRBJ1-1; D: TRBD1; DNA: TGTGCCAGCAGTGAAAAGAGCGGGACAGGGACGGCTTTCTTT; CDR3: CASSEKSGTGTAFF
V: TRBV15; length: 21; J: TRBJ2-4; D: TRBD2; DNA: TGTGCCACCAGCAGGTTAAGACTAGCGGGGATCATTGCCCTAGCCAAAAACATTCAGTACTTC; CDR3: CATSRLRLAGIIALAKNIQYF
V: TRBV4-2; length: 15; J: TRBJ2-2; D: NA; DNA: TGTGCCAGCAGCCTGACCCCCGGCAACACCGGGGAGCTGTTTTTT; CDR3: CASSLTPGNTGELFF
V: TRBV6-1; length: 12; J: TRBJ1-2; D: NA; DNA: TGTGCCAGCAGTGACTATAACTATGGCTACACCTTC; CDR3: CASSDYNYGYTF
V: TRBV30; length: 13; J: TRBJ2-7; D: TRBD1; DNA: TGTGCCTCGCGACAGGGGGCTAGCTACGAGCAGTACTTC; CDR3: CASRQGASYEQYF
V: TRBV6-4; length: 18; J: TRBJ2-1; D: TRBD2; DNA: TGTGCCAGCAGTGACCCGGGACTAGCGGGGGGGGGACCCAATGAGCAGTTCTTC; CDR3: CASSDPGLAGGGPNEQFF
V: TRBV7-2; length: 14; J: TRBJ1-3; D: NA; DNA: TGTGCCAGCAGTAAAGACAGCTCTGGAAACACCATATATTTT; CDR3: CASSKDSSGNTIYF
V: TRBV10-3; length: 14; J: TRBJ1-5; D: NA; DNA: TGTGCCATCAGTGGAGGGGATAGCAATCAGCCCCAGCATTTT; CDR3: CAISGGDSNQPQHF
V: TRBV9; length: 14; J: TRBJ2-7; D: NA; DNA: TGTGCCAGCAGCGTCCCGACTGGGACGGGTGAGCAGTACTTC; CDR3: CASSVPTGTGEQYF
V: TRBV2; length: 12; J: TRBJ1-4; D: NA; DNA: TGTGCCAGCCACAGGGCAGCAGAAAAACTGTTTTTT; CDR3: CASHRAAEKLFF
V: TRBV18; length: 15; J: TRBJ2-5; D: TRBD1; DNA: TGTGCCAGCTCACCCCTTGGACAGGGGGAAGAGACCCAGTACTTC; CDR3: CASSPLGQGEETQYF
V: TRBV28; length: 13; J: TRBJ2-6; D: NA; DNA: TGTGCCAGCCTGCGCTCTGGGGCCAACGTCCTGACTTTC; CDR3: CASLRSGANVLTF
V: TRBV28; length: 14; J: TRBJ1-3; D: NA; DNA: TGTGCCAGCAGTTTGCGGGGGACTGGAAACACCATATATTTT; CDR3: CASSLRGTGNTIYF
V: TRBV18; length: 14; J: TRBJ1-1; D: NA; DNA: TGTGCCAGCTCACCAATCGGAGGAAACACTGAAGCTTTCTTT; CDR3: CASSPIGGNTEAFF
V: TRBV18; length: 13; J: TRBJ1-1; D: NA; DNA: TGTGCCAGCTCACCACCGGGGGACACTGAAGCTTTCTTT; CDR3: CASSPPGDTEAFF
V: TRBV9; length: 13; J: TRBJ2-7; D: TRBD1; DNA: TGTGCCAGCAGCGCCTCACAGGGGAGAGAGCAGTACTTC; CDR3: CASSASQGREQYF
V: TRBV14; length: 15; J: TRBJ1-6; D: NA; DNA: TGTGCCAGCAGCGCCTCGTGGGGGCTTGAGTCACCCCTCCACTTT; CDR3: CASSASWGLESPLHF
V: TRBV6-5; length: 14; J: TRBJ2-7; D: NA; DNA: TGTGCCAGCAGCCAACCGACAGCGCCCTACGAGCAGTACTTC; CDR3: CASSQPTAPYEQYF
V: TRBV2; length: 13; J: TRBJ1-3; D: NA; DNA: TGTGCCAGCACCTTAGACAGTGGAAACACCATATATTTT; CDR3: CASTLDSGNTIYF
V: TRBV11-3; length: 12; J: TRBJ1-1; D: NA; DNA: TGTGCCAGCAGCTTAGTCTGGTGGGAAGCTTTCTTT; CDR3: CASSLVWWEAFF
V: TRBV2; length: 13; J: TRBJ1-4; D: NA; DNA: TGTGCCAGCGACAGACCAACTAATGAAAAACTGTTTTTT; CDR3: CASDRPTNEKLFF
V: TRBV19; length: 15; J: TRBJ2-5; D: TRBD1; DNA: TGTGCCAGTAGTATGGGACAGGTTTCCCAAGAGACCCAGTACTTC; CDR3: CASSMGQVSQETQYF
V: TRBV7-8; length: 19; J: TRBJ2-1; D: NA; DNA: TGTGCCAGCAGCTTAGGGGCAGGGAGGCCCCCTAGCTCCTACAATGAGCAGTTCTTC; CDR3: CASSLGAGRPPSSYNEQFF
V: TRBV7-9; length: 16; J: TRBJ1-1; D: TRBD1; DNA: TGTGCCAGCAGCTTGGACAGGATTGGGTTGAGCACTGAAGCTTTCTTT; CDR3: CASSLDRIGLSTEAFF
V: TRBV10-3; length: 14; J: TRBJ2-7; D: TRBD1; DNA: TGTGCCATCAGCGAACGGACAGGGCTATACGAGCAGTACTTC; CDR3: CAISERTGLYEQYF
V: TRBV27; length: 14; J: TRBJ1-1; D: NA; DNA: TGTGCCAGCAGAAAAAAGGGGTGGGAGGCTGAAGCTTTCTTT; CDR3: CASRKKGWEAEAFF
V: TRBV5-1; length: 15; J: TRBJ1-2; D: TRBD1; DNA: TGCGCCAGCAGCTGGGACAGGGTTGGTGACTATGGCTACACCTTC; CDR3: CASSWDRVGDYGYTF
V: TRBV5-1; length: 15; J: TRBJ1-6; D: NA; DNA: TGCGCCAGCAGCTTGGCTGGTGGGGGGGACCTTCCCCTCCACTTT; CDR3: CASSLAGGGDLPLHF
V: TRBV27; length: 12; J: TRBJ1-6; D: NA; DNA: TGTGCCAGCAGTGAATATAATTCACCCCTCCACTTT; CDR3: CASSEYNSPLHF
V: TRBV5-5; length: 18; J: TRBJ2-5; D: TRBD2; DNA: TGTGCCAGCAGCTGGGGACTAGCGGGGGGCCGGTACCAAGAGACCCAGTACTTC; CDR3: CASSWGLAGGRYQETQYF
V: TRBV30; length: 11; J: TRBJ1-1; D: NA; DNA: TGTGCCTGGAGTGCGTACACTGAAGCTTTCTTT; CDR3: CAWSAYTEAFF